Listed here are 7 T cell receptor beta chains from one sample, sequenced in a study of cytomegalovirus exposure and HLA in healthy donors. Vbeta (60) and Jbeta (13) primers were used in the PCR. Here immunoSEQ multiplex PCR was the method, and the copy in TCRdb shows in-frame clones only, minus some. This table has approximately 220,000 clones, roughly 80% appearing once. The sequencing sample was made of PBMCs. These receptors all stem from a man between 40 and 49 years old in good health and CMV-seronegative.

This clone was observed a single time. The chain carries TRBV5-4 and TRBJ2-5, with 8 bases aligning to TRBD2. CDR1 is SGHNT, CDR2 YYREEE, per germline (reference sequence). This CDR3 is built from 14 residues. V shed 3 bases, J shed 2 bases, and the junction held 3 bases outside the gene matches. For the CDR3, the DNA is TGTGCCAGCAGCTACGGGGGGGGGCAAGAGACCCAGTACTTC. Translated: CASSYGGGQETQYF. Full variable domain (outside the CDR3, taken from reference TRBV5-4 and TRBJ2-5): ETGVTQSPTHLIKTRGQQVTLRCSSQSGHNTVSWYQQALGQGPQFIFQYYREEENGRGNFPPRFSGLQFPNYSSELNVNALELDDSALYLCASSYGGGQETQYFGPGTRLLVL.

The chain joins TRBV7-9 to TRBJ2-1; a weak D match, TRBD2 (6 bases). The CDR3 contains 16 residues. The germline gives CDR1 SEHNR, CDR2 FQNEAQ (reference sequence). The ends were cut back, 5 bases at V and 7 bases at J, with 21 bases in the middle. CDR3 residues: CASSRGTFQSENEQFF. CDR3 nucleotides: TGTGCCAGCAGCCGAGGGACTTTTCAGTCTGAGAATGAGCAGTTCTTC.

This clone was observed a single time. The chain's CDR3 is CASSLGGLTDTQYF. The CDR3 region has the DNA TGTGCCAGCAGCTTGGGGGGGCTAACAGATACGCAGTATTTT. This chain links TRBV7-3 with TRBJ2-3; the D gene is possibly TRBD2 (7 bases). CDR1 is SGHTA, CDR2 FQGTGA, per germline. The ends were cut back, 3 bases at V and 3 bases at J, with 10 bases in the middle. The CDR3 is 14 amino acids.

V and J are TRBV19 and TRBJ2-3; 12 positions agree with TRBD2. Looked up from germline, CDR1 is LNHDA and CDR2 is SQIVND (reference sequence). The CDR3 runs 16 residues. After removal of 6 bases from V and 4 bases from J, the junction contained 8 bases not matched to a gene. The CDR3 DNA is TGTGCCAGTAGCTTGACTAGCGGGGGCCCCCCAGATACGCAGTATTTT. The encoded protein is CASSLTSGGPPDTQYF.

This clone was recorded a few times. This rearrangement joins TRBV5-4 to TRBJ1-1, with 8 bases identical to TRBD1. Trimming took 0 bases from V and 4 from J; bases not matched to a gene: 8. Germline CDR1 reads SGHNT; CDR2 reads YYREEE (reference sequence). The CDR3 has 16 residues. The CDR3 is CASSLDRGKVSTEAFF. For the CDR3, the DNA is TGTGCCAGCAGCTTGGACAGGGGGAAGGTGAGCACTGAAGCTTTCTTT.

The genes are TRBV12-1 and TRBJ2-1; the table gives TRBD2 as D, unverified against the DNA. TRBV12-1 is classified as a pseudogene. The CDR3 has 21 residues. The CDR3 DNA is TGTGCCAGCAGCTACCCCCAACCGGGACTAGCGGGGGAGAGCTCCTACAATGAGCAGTTCTTC. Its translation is CASSYPQPGLAGESSYNEQFF.

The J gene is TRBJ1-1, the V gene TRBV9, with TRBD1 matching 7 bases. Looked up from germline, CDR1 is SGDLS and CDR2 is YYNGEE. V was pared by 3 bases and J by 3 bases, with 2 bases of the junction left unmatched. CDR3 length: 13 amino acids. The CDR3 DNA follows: TGTGCCAGCAGCGCCAGGGGGTACACTGAAGCTTTCTTT. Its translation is CASSARGYTEAFF.